This T cell receptor (beta chain) was captured by sequencing in a study of T cell responses to AZD1222 COVID-19 vaccine. Study-wide findings and caveats: Sampled repertoires all dated from after the peak T cell response. The donor group comprised mostly white British people and more females; the analysis possibly underestimated clonal diversity.

Trimming took 2 bases from V and 0 from J, leaving 14 bases between them. The CDR3 runs to 18 residues. Germline V gives CDR1 LNHDA, CDR2 SQIVND (reference sequence). TCRdb keeps only in-frame clones here, not all; method: immunoSEQ multiplex PCR. The sample yields about 200,000 clones, around 92% seen once. Comments on this clone: Its antigen is unidentified.

The sample was peripheral blood, taken on day 0 of AZD1222 vaccination. The chain employs TRBV19 and TRBJ2-6; D uncertain. The sequence was collected from an adult in good health. In nucleotides, the CDR3 is TGTGCCAGTAGTATAAGGCCACCATTACCCTCTGGGGCCAACGTCCTGACTTTC. This encodes CASSIRPPLPSGANVLTF. Full variable domain (rest looked up from reference TRBV19 and TRBJ2-6): DGGITQSPKYLFRKEGQNVTLSCEQNLNHDAMYWYRQDPGQGLRLIYYSQIVNDFQKGDIAEGYSVSREKKESFPLTVTSAQKNPTAFYLCASSIRPPLPSGANVLTFGAGSRLTVL.